A single sample is the source of the 32 T cell receptor beta chains below, sequenced in a study of shared T cell receptors in the human thymus (dated by TCRdb to 2020 to 2022). The library was generated by the immunoSEQ multiplex PCR assay. The table comes from immuneACCESS by way of TCRdb, which keeps in-frame sequences with V and J called. Part of the clones is missing from these tables; in studies checked, under half for an unresolved V gene and the rest for unknown reasons. The sample profile shows some 700,000 clones; 70% to 90% of them were found once. The ten largest clones capture 0.0095% to 0.013% of the sample. The same data also contributed to another study, on human thymus T cells.

Sequences were obtained from thymocytes. These receptors originate from a girl under three years old with a congenital heart defect. Donor details come from another sample of the same person, matched by shared clones.

This chain connects TRBV19 to TRBJ2-7, with 7 bases aligning to TRBD1. Trimming took 11 bases from V and 0 from J; bases not matched to a gene: 19. The CDR3 consists of 17 residues. Germline assignment: CDR1 LNHDA and CDR2 SQIVND (reference sequence). CDR3 bases: TGTGCCTCCGACCGGGACAGCGTCCTTCTTCGCTCCTACGAGCAGTACTTC. Its translation: CASDRDSVLLRSYEQYF.

This chain joins TRBV6-1 and TRBJ2-7; the match to TRBD1 covers 8 bases. Trimming removed 2 bases from V and 2 bases from J; junction bases left unmatched: 8. Germline V gene sequence: CDR1 MNHNS, CDR2 SASEGT. This CDR3 has 16 amino acids. In DNA form, the CDR3 reads TGTGCCAGCAGTGAACCCCAAGGACAGGGTACCTACGAGCAGTACTTC. It yields the protein CASSEPQGQGTYEQYF.

This clone was observed a handful of times. The chain links TRBV5-1 to TRBJ1-1, with D possibly TRBD1 on 6 matching bases. The germline V gene encodes CDR1 SGHRS and CDR2 YFSETQ. The CDR3 runs 15 residues. V was shortened by 0 bases and J by 1 base, with 10 bases between the two germline ends. CDR3 loop: CASSLAGVKNTEAFF. The CDR3 coding sequence is TGCGCCAGCAGCTTGGCAGGGGTAAAGAACACTGAAGCTTTCTTT.

The chain uses TRBV7-6 and TRBJ1-2; D is possibly TRBD1 (6 bases). Deletions cut 4 bases from V and 6 bases from J, with 15 bases between. The CDR3 has 14 amino acids. Looked up from germline, CDR1 is SGHVS and CDR2 is FNYEAQ. The DNA of the CDR3 is TGTGCCAGCAGCTATCTCTCTAGGGGGAATGGCTACACCTTC. Amino acids: CASSYLSRGNGYTF.

Comment on this clone: Other DNA sequences in the sample encode the same CDR3. The chain joins TRBV11-2 to TRBJ1-1, with 7 bases identical to TRBD1. The CDR3 totals 12 residues. Germline-derived CDR1 and CDR2 are SGHAT and FQNNGV. The V and J ends lost 1 base and 8 bases, in that order; junction bases with no gene match: 1. The CDR3 spells CASSLARGEAFF. The CDR3 nucleotides are TGTGCCAGCAGCTTAGCCAGGGGGGAAGCTTTCTTT.

The J gene is TRBJ1-1, the V gene TRBV28; D is perhaps TRBD1 (6 bases). The CDR3 spans 14 residues. V lost 9 bases, J lost 4 bases, and 18 bases lay in between. CDR1 is MDHEN, CDR2 SYDVKM, per germline. This CDR3 is CASLPDSWRTEAFF. Written as DNA, the CDR3 is TGTGCCAGTCTCCCGGACAGCTGGCGCACTGAAGCTTTCTTT.

The CDR3 region is CASSSSLAGWENEQFF. The CDR3 DNA sequence: TGTGCCAGCAGCTCCAGCCTGGCAGGTTGGGAGAATGAGCAGTTCTTC. This chain links TRBV7-2 with TRBJ2-1, with TRBD2 as a possible D gene (5 bases). Germline-derived CDR1 and CDR2 are SGHTA and FQGNSA. This CDR3 is 16 amino acids long. With 4 bases removed from V and 7 bases from J, the gap between germline ends came to 20 bases. The variable domain in full, completed from reference TRBV7-2 and TRBJ2-1, reads GAGVSQSPSNKVTEKGKDVELRCDPISGHTALYWYRQSLGQGLEFLIYFQGNSAPDKSGLPSDRFSAERTGGSVSTLTIQRTQQEDSAVYLCASSSSLAGWENEQFFGPGTRLTVL.

V is TRBV4-1 and J is TRBJ1-6; D perhaps matches TRBD1 (6 bases). This CDR3 spans 15 amino acids. From germline, CDR1 is MGHRA and CDR2 YSYEKL. Trimming left V 1 base short and J 5 bases short, with 9 bases between. The CDR3 bases are TGCGCCAGCAGCCAAGGGACAGATAATAATTCACCCCTCCACTTT. Its protein product is CASSQGTDNNSPLHF.

The chain combines TRBV6-1 with TRBJ2-3; 9 bases match TRBD2. The CDR3 is 18 amino acids. Germline CDR1 MNHNS, CDR2 SASEGT. The trim removed 4 bases at V and 2 bases at J, leaving 13 bases unmatched. The DNA for the CDR3 is TGTGCCAGCAGTGTACCGGGACTAGCTAAGACCCTCACAGATACGCAGTATTTT. This sequence encodes CASSVPGLAKTLTDTQYF.

The chain is built from TRBV11-2 and TRBJ2-1; 12 nucleotides line up with TRBD2. Germline loops: CDR1 SGHAT, CDR2 FQNNGV. V was pared by 5 bases and J by 10 bases, with 12 bases of the junction left unmatched. The CDR3 runs 16 residues. CDR3: CASSRHPGLAGDEQFF. CDR3 sequence (DNA): TGTGCCAGCAGCAGGCATCCGGGACTAGCGGGCGACGAGCAGTTCTTC. The whole variable domain, remainder taken from reference TRBV11-2 and TRBJ2-1, is EAGVAQSPRYKIIEKRQSVAFWCNPISGHATLYWYQQILGQGPKLLIQFQNNGVVDDSQLPKDRFSAERLKGVDSTLKIQPAKLEDSAVYLCASSRHPGLAGDEQFFGPGTRLTVL.

The chain has TRBV2 and TRBJ1-5, with 10 bases that match TRBD1. This CDR3 comprises 14 residues. V was pared by 6 bases and J by 3 bases, with 2 bases of the junction left unmatched. Germline V CDR1 and CDR2: SNHLY, FYNNEI. CDR3 region: CASRGTGDNQPQHF. CDR3 DNA sequence: TGTGCCAGCAGGGGGACAGGGGACAATCAGCCCCAGCATTTT. Full variable domain (outside the CDR3, taken from reference TRBV2 and TRBJ1-5): EPEVTQTPSHQVTQMGQEVILRCVPISNHLYFYWYRQILGQKVEFLVSFYNNEISEKSEIFDDQFSVERPDGSNFTLKIRSTKLEDSAMYFCASRGTGDNQPQHFGDGTRLSIL.

The V and J genes are TRBV9 and TRBJ1-1; D may be TRBD1 (6 bases). The germline V gene encodes CDR1 SGDLS and CDR2 YYNGEE. Trimming removed 1 base at V and 4 bases at J, with 17 bases between. CDR3 size: 16 residues. In DNA, the CDR3 is TGTGCCAGCAGCGTAAACGGGACACGGGGACGCACTGAAGCTTTCTTT. Protein product: CASSVNGTRGRTEAFF.

V usage is TRBV6-5 and J usage is TRBJ1-1; D gene uncertain. Trimming shortened V by 6 bases and J by 1 base, and 15 bases separated the two germline ends. This CDR3 spans 15 amino acids. Germline CDR1 reads MNHEY; CDR2 reads SVGAGI. This CDR3 is CASRVDTQTNTEAFF. Written as DNA, the CDR3 is TGTGCCAGCAGGGTCGACACCCAGACGAACACTGAAGCTTTCTTT.

The chain uses TRBV5-1 and TRBJ1-2, with 7 bases aligning to TRBD1. The V gene end was trimmed by 1 base and the J gene end by 4 bases; junction bases not matched to a gene: 4. Germline CDR1 is SGHRS and CDR2 is YFSETQ. The CDR3 runs to 14 residues. CDR3 bases: TGCGCCAGCAGCTTGACAGGGGCCACCTATGGCTACACCTTC. Its protein product is CASSLTGATYGYTF.

The V call is TRBV27, the J call TRBJ1-2; unclear D gene. CDR1 is MNHEY, CDR2 SMNVEV, per germline (reference sequence). Trimming removed 6 bases from V and 7 bases from J, with 21 bases in between. The CDR3 is 15 residues long. CDR3 bases: TGTGCCAGCAGCTTAAATCCCTCGGGTTACCCTGGCTACACCTTC. Amino acid sequence: CASSLNPSGYPGYTF.

The chain employs TRBV12-2 and TRBJ1-1. TRBV12-2 is assigned pseudogene status. CDR3 length equals 17 residues. CDR3 residues: CASRLVQIIVRETEAFF. CDR3 bases: TGTGCAAGTCGCTTAGTCCAAATCATCGTTCGGGAAACTGAAGCTTTCTTT.

The rearrangement uses TRBV30 and TRBJ1-2; possible D gene TRBD1, 6 bases. Germline V gene data show CDR1 as GTSNPN and CDR2 as SVGIG (reference sequence). The V and J ends lost 4 bases and 5 bases respectively, with 11 bases between them. The CDR3 loop spans 12 amino acids. CDR3 residues: CAWIRTDYGYTF. In DNA, the CDR3 is TGTGCCTGGATAAGGACAGATTATGGCTACACCTTC.

V usage is TRBV7-9 and J usage is TRBJ1-1, with 10 bases identical to TRBD1. Trimming took 6 bases from V and 0 from J; bases not matched to a gene: 7. This CDR3 has 16 residues. Germline CDR1 is SEHNR and CDR2 is FQNEAQ (reference sequence). The CDR3 loop reads CASRSRDRGMNTEAFF. The CDR3 DNA reads TGTGCCAGCAGGTCCCGGGACAGGGGAATGAACACTGAAGCTTTCTTT.

This chain uses TRBV5-6 with TRBJ2-1, with TRBD2 matching over 13 bases. V was clipped by 0 bases and J by 9 bases; unmatched bases: 9. Germline V lookup: CDR1 SGHDT, CDR2 YYEEEE. The CDR3 runs to 17 residues. In DNA form, the CDR3 reads TGTGCCAGCAGCTTGGTTGTTACTAGCGGGGGGGCCGGTGAGCAGTTCTTC. Translating gives CASSLVVTSGGAGEQFF.

This chain links TRBV12-5 with TRBJ2-7, with D possibly TRBD2 on 6 matching bases. Germline V gives CDR1 LGHNT, CDR2 FRNRAP. Trimming removed 5 bases at V and 2 bases at J, with 40 bases between. This CDR3 contains 23 residues. CDR3 residues: CASGQPGVYKTRINSDTTYEQYF. The CDR3 nucleotides are TGTGCTAGTGGTCAACCGGGGGTCTATAAAACCCGGATTAACTCCGACACAACCTACGAGCAGTACTTC.

The genes are TRBV7-4 and TRBJ2-3, with 7 bases lining up with TRBD2. There are 15 residues in the CDR3. With V trimmed by 6 bases and J by 2 bases, 8 bases remained unmatched. Germline assignment: CDR1 SGHVT and CDR2 SQSDAQ. The DNA of the CDR3 is TGTGCCAGCAGGTTTGCGGGGGTTCACACAGATACGCAGTATTTT. Amino acids: CASRFAGVHTDTQYF.

This chain uses TRBV19 with TRBJ1-2, with D tentatively TRBD1 (6 bases). Germline V lookup: CDR1 LNHDA, CDR2 SQIVND (reference sequence). The CDR3 runs 15 residues. V shed 3 bases and J shed 0 bases, with 11 bases lying between them. The CDR3: CASSINRVPNYGYTF. Here the CDR3 DNA reads TGTGCCAGTAGTATTAACAGGGTACCTAACTATGGCTACACCTTC.

The chain recombines TRBV28 with TRBJ2-4, with a possible D match to TRBD2 (5 bases). V shed 5 bases and J shed 9 bases, with 32 bases lying between them. Germline V CDR1 and CDR2: MDHEN, SYDVKM. CDR3 size: 19 residues. CDR3 nucleotide sequence: TGTGCCAGCAGTCTCACCCAGCAAAAAAGGACGGGGAAAATACGCATTCAGTACTTC. It specifies CASSLTQQKRTGKIRIQYF. Variable domain in full (rest from reference TRBV28 and TRBJ2-4): DVKVTQSSRYLVKRTGEKVFLECVQDMDHENMFWYRQDPGLGLRLIYFSYDVKMKEKGDIPEGYSVSREKKERFSLILESASTNQTSMYLCASSLTQQKRTGKIRIQYFGAGTRLSVL.

This chain joins TRBV4-3 and TRBJ1-5; D possibly corresponds to TRBD1 (6 bases). There are 15 residues in the CDR3. The V and J ends lost 1 base and 4 bases respectively, with 11 bases between them. The germline CDR1 and CDR2 sequences are LGHNA and YSLEER. DNA for the CDR3: TGCGCCAGCAGCCAAGTCCTCACAGGGAATCAGCCCCAGCATTTT. Translated: CASSQVLTGNQPQHF.

The chain links TRBV7-2 to TRBJ1-1; no reliable D call. There are 15 residues in the CDR3. Germline CDR1 SGHTA, CDR2 FQGNSA. Between the trimmed V and J ends, which lost 1 base and 1 base, there was a span of 10 bases. For the CDR3, the DNA is TGTGCCAGCAGCTTAGTTGCGCAATCGAACACTGAAGCTTTCTTT. It encodes CASSLVAQSNTEAFF.

This clone was detected only a few times. This rearrangement joins TRBV6-1 to TRBJ1-1; tentative D call: TRBD1 (6 bases). The CDR3 has 15 amino acids. Germline V lookup: CDR1 MNHNS, CDR2 SASEGT. The V gene lost 7 bases and the J gene lost 1 base, with 16 bases spanning the gap. CDR3 nucleotides: TGTGCCAGCACCTTGCAACAGGGCACGAACACTGAAGCTTTCTTT. Amino acid sequence: CASTLQQGTNTEAFF.

The V call is TRBV28, the J call TRBJ1-6, with TRBD1 identical over 9 bases. This CDR3 comprises 13 residues. The germline V gene has CDR1 MDHEN and CDR2 SYDVKM. V gave up 6 bases and J gave up 11 bases; unmatched junction bases: 5. In DNA form, the CDR3 reads TGTGCCAGCAGAGGGACAGGGTCCGCACCCCTCCACTTT. Protein: CASRGTGSAPLHF.

This chain links TRBV5-1 with TRBJ2-1, with D unclear. Deletions cut 0 bases from V and 6 bases from J, with 16 bases between. Germline V gene lookup returns CDR1 SGHRS and CDR2 YFSETQ. The CDR3 extends over 16 amino acids. CDR3 nucleotide sequence: TGCGCCAGCAGCTTGGCCAACGACGCCAGGTCCAATGAGCAGTTCTTC. Its protein product is CASSLANDARSNEQFF.

This clone was observed once. The V call is TRBV19, the J call TRBJ2-2; D is undetermined. Trimming left V 10 bases short and J 3 bases short, with 18 bases between. The CDR3 length is 15 residues. Germline V gene sequence: CDR1 LNHDA, CDR2 SQIVND (reference sequence). In DNA form, the CDR3 reads TGTGCCACTCCAGCGCGTGGCCGTGACACCGGGGAGCTGTTTTTT. Translation: CATPARGRDTGELFF.

The gene calls are TRBV5-4 and TRBJ1-1; D gene uncertain. Trimming stripped 5 bases from V and 2 bases from J, with 13 bases between. Germline values: CDR1 SGHNT, CDR2 YYREEE (reference sequence). The CDR3 has 14 amino acids. As DNA, the CDR3 is TGTGCCAGCAGGCGATACGGAGCTAACACTGAAGCTTTCTTT. Translating it yields CASRRYGANTEAFF.

The chain employs TRBV19 and TRBJ2-7; maybe TRBD2 (5 bases). Trimming took 6 bases from V and 1 from J, leaving 10 bases between them. This CDR3 contains 13 residues. Germline values: CDR1 LNHDA, CDR2 SQIVND (reference sequence). CDR3 amino acids: CASSPSGSYEQYF. In DNA form, the CDR3 reads TGTGCCAGTAGCCCGAGCGGTTCCTACGAGCAGTACTTC.

The rearrangement uses TRBV10-3 and TRBJ1-1; no clear D gene. The germline V gene encodes CDR1 ENHRY and CDR2 SYGVKD. V lost 0 bases and J 3 bases, leaving 17 bases between the germline ends. CDR3 length equals 17 residues. CDR3 protein: CAISESTQEGGYTEAFF. CDR3 in DNA: TGTGCCATCAGTGAGTCGACTCAGGAGGGAGGTTACACTGAAGCTTTCTTT.